This paragraph reports one T cell receptor (beta chain). Its matching antigen is unknown. The record originates from a study of T cell responses to AZD1222 COVID-19 vaccine. Study-level points and caveats: The sample set comprised mostly white British donors with more females, and clonal diversity was possibly underestimated. Vaccine-related CD4 TCRs covered spike, predominating at 160-218 and 743-854.

The V and J ends lost 6 bases and 1 base, in that order; junction bases with no gene match: 5. The germline V gene has CDR1 LNHDA and CDR2 SQIVND (reference sequence). The CDR3 runs to 16 residues. Measured with immunoSEQ multiplex PCR; TCRdb has only the in-frame clones, and not every one. This sample carries about 55,000 clones, nearly 90% of them seen once, and the ten largest clones take 3.5% to 4%. Sequencing was performed on peripheral blood, taken on day 0 of AZD1222 vaccination. This receptor was identified in an adult in good health. The rearrangement joins TRBV19 to TRBJ1-5; 11 positions agree with TRBD1. CDR3 DNA sequence: TGTGCCAGTAGCCGCGGACAGGGGGCAAGCAATCAGCCCCAGCATTTT. It is translated as CASSRGQGASNQPQHF.